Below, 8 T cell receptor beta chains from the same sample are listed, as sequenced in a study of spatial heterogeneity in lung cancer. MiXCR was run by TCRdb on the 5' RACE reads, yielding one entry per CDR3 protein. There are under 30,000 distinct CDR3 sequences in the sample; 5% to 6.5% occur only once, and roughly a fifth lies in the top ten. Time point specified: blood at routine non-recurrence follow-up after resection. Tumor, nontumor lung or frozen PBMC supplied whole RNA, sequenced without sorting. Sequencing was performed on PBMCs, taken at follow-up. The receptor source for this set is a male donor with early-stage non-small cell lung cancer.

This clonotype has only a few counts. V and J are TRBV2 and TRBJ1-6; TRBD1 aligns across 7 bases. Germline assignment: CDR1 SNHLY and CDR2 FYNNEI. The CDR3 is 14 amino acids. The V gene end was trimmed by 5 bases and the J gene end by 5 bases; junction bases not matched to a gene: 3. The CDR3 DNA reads TGTGCCAGCAGTAAGGGACAGAATAATTCACCCCTCCACTTT. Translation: CASSKGQNNSPLHF.

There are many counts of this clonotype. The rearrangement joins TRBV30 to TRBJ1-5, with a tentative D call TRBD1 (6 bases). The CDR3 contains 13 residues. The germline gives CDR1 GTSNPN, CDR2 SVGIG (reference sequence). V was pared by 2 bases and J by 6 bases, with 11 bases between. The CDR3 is CAWSRTVGQPQHF. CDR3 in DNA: TGTGCCTGGAGTAGGACAGTCGGTCAGCCCCAGCATTTT.

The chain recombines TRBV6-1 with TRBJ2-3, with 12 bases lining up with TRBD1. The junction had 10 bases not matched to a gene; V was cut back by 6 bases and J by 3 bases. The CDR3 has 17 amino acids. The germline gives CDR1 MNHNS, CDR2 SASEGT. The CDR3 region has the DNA TGTGCCAGCAGACGTCCCGGGACAGGGGGCGGGACAGATACGCAGTATTTT. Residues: CASRRPGTGGGTDTQYF.

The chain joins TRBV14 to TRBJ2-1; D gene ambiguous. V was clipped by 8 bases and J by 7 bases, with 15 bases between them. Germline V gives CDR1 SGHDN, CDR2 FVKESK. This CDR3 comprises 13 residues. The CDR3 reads CASRANGVNEQFF. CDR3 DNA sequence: TGTGCCAGCCGGGCCAATGGGGTGAATGAGCAGTTCTTC.

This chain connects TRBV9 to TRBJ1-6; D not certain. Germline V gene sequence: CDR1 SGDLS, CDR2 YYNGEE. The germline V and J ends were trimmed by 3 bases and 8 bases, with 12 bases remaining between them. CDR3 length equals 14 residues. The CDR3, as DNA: TGTGCCAGCAGCGAATCCGGGGTTTATTCACCCCTCCACTTT. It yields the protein CASSESGVYSPLHF.

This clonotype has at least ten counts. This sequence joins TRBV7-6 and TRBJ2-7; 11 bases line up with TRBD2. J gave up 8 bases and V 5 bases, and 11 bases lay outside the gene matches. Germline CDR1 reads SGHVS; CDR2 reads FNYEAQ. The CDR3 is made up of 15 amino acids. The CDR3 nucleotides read TGTGCCAGCAGCCCCCTAGCGGGAGGCCCTCATCAGCAGTACGTC. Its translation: CASSPLAGGPHQQYV.

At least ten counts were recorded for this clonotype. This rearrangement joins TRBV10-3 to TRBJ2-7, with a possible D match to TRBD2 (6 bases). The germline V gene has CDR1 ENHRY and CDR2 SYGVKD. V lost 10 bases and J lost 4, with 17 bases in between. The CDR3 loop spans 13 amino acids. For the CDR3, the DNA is TGTGCCACGGGCGGGGACTCGGATTACGAGCAGTACGTC. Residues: CATGGDSDYEQYV.

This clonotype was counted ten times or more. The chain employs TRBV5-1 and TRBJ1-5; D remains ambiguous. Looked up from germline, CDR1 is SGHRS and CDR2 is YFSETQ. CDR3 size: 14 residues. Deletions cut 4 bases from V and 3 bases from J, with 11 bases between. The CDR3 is CASSPSGDNQPQHF. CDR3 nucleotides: TGCGCCAGCAGCCCATCCGGGGACAATCAGCCCCAGCATTTT.